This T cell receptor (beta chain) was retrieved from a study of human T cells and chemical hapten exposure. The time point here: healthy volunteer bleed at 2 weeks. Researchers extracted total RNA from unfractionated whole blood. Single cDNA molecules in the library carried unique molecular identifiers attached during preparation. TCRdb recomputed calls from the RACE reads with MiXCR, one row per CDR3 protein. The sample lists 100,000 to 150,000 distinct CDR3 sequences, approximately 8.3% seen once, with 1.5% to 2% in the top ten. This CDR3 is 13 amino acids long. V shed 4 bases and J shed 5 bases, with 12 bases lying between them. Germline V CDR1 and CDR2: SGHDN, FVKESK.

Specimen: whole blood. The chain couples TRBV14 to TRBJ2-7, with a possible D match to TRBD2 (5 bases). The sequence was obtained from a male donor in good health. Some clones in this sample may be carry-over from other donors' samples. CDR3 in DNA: TGTGCCAGCAGCCGGGGTCCCGGGGACGAGCAGTACTTC. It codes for CASSRGPGDEQYF.